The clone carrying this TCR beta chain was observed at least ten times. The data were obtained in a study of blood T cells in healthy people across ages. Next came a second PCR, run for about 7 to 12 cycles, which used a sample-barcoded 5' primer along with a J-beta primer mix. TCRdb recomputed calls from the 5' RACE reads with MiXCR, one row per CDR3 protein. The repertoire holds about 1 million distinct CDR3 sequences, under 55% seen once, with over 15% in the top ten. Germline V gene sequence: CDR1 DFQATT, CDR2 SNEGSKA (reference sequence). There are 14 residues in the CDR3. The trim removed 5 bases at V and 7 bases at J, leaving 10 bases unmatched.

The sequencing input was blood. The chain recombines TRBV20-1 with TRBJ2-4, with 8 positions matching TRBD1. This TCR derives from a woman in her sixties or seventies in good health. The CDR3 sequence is CSALATRDRNIQYF. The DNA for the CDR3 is TGCAGTGCTTTAGCGACGCGGGACAGGAACATTCAGTACTTC.